There are a few counts of the clone carrying this T cell receptor (beta chain). This sample was included in a study of blood T cell repertoires in COVID-19. Assay: immunoSEQ multiplex PCR; the TCRdb copy retains only in-frame clones and omits some. The data show about 300,000 clones, with about nine tenths seen just once and 1.5% to 2% held by the top ten. Unmatched junction bases numbered 11, after V lost 5 bases and J lost 6 bases. Germline V gene data show CDR1 as SEHNR and CDR2 as FQNEAQ (reference sequence). CDR3 length: 16 residues. The V and J genes are TRBV7-9 and TRBJ2-1, with TRBD2 identical over 9 bases. Material for sequencing was peripheral blood. This receptor was identified in a woman aged 25 to 45 with COVID-19, enrolled during active disease. CDR3 amino acids: CASSGHRLAEFNEQFF. The CDR3 nucleotides are TGTGCCAGCAGCGGCCATAGACTAGCGGAATTCAATGAGCAGTTCTTC.